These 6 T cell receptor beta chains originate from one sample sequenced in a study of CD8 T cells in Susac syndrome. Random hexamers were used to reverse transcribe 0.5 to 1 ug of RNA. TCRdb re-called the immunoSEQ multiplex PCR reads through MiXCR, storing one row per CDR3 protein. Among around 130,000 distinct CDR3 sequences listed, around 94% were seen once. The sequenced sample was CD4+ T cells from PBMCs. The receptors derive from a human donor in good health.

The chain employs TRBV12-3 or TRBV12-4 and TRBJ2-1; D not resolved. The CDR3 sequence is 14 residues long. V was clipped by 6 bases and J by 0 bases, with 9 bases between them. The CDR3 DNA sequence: TGTGCCAGCAGCAGATTGAGCTCCTACAATGAGCAGTTCTTC. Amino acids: CASSRLSSYNEQFF.

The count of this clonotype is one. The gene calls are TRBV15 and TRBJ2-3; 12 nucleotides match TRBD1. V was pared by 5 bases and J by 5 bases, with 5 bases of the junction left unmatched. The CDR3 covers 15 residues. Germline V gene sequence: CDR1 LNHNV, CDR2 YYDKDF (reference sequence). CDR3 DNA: TGTGCCACCAGCGGGACAGGGGGCGCGGGAGATACGCAGTATTTT. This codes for CATSGTGGAGDTQYF.

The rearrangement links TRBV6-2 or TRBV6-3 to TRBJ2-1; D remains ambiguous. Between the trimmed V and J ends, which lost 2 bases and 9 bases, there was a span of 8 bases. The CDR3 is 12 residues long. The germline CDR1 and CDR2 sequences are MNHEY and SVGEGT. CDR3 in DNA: TGTGCCAGCAGTTACGGCGGAGCTGAGCAGTTCTTC. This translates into CASSYGGAEQFF.

The CDR3 coding sequence is TGTGCCTGGAGTGTAAAACTAGCGGGAGTGTACGAGCAGTACTTC. Residues: CAWSVKLAGVYEQYF. V and J are TRBV30 and TRBJ2-7; 11 positions match TRBD2. The germline V gene has CDR1 GTSNPN and CDR2 SVGIG (reference sequence). The J segment lost 4 bases and the V segment lost 0 bases, leaving 5 bases of the junction unmatched. The CDR3 has 15 amino acids.

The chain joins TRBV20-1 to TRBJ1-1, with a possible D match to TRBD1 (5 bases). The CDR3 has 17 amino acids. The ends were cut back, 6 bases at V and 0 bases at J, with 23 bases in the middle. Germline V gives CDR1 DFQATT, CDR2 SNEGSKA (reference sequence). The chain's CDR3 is CSAISFVNPGMNTEAFF. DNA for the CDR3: TGCAGTGCCATTAGCTTCGTTAATCCAGGGATGAACACTGAAGCTTTCTTT.

CDR3 residues: CAWSVLRGGAGELFF. The CDR3 bases are TGTGCCTGGAGTGTACTGAGGGGCGGCGCCGGGGAGCTGTTTTTT. The V and J genes are TRBV30 and TRBJ2-2, with D possibly called TRBD1 or TRBD2 (5 bases each). Germline CDR1 is GTSNPN and CDR2 is SVGIG (reference sequence). This CDR3 has 15 amino acids. V was pared by 0 bases and J by 6 bases, with 14 bases between.